This entry lists 18 T cell receptor beta chains sequenced from one sample in a study of PD-1 blockade in mismatch repair-deficient tumors. TCRdb's copy holds only in-frame clones and misses some; the assay was immunoSEQ multiplex PCR. The data show tens of thousands of clones, around 80% seen once. Specimen: peripheral blood, collected 12 weeks after starting pembrolizumab. The source is an adult with mismatch repair-deficient cancer.

This clone occurred a few times. The J gene is TRBJ1-5, the V gene TRBV6-6, with 7 positions matching TRBD1. With V trimmed by 7 bases and J by 5 bases, 5 bases remained unmatched. This CDR3 has 13 amino acids. From germline, CDR1 is MNHNY and CDR2 SVGAGI (reference sequence). CDR3 loop: CASTKGAHQPQHF. CDR3 nucleotide sequence: TGTGCCAGCACCAAGGGGGCCCATCAGCCCCAGCATTTT.

This chain links TRBV7-9 with TRBJ2-2; D is tentatively TRBD1 or TRBD2 (6 bases each). Per the germline V gene, CDR1 is SEHNR and CDR2 is FQNEAQ (reference sequence). The CDR3 consists of 18 residues. Trimming left V 5 bases short and J 8 bases short, with 27 bases between. CDR3 region: CASSRGHQGHWEKGELFF. The CDR3 DNA is TGTGCCAGCAGCCGGGGGCATCAGGGACACTGGGAAAAAGGGGAGCTGTTTTTT.

The chain couples TRBV5-6 to TRBJ2-7; 7 nucleotides align to TRBD1. The V gene end was trimmed by 0 bases and the J gene end by 1 base; junction bases not matched to a gene: 7. Germline values: CDR1 SGHDT, CDR2 YYEEEE. The CDR3 loop spans 16 amino acids. CDR3 coding DNA: TGTGCCAGCAGCTTGGCTTCCTGGACAGGATCCTACGAGCAGTACTTC. Its protein product is CASSLASWTGSYEQYF.

CDR3 protein: CASKTGSYEQYF. The CDR3 coding sequence is TGTGCCAGCAAGACAGGATCCTACGAGCAGTACTTC. This chain connects TRBV6-1 to TRBJ2-7; D perhaps matches TRBD1 (6 bases). V was clipped by 7 bases and J by 1 base, with 8 bases between them. Germline CDR1 and CDR2: MNHNS and SASEGT. CDR3 size: 12 residues.

This clone was observed once. V usage is TRBV29-1 and J usage is TRBJ2-1, with a weak D call TRBD2 (6 bases). Germline values: CDR1 SQVTM, CDR2 ANQGSEA. There are 14 residues in the CDR3. V lost 5 bases to trimming and J lost 7 bases, with 18 bases between them. The CDR3 DNA reads TGCAGCGTTTTCCCCCCGGGAGTATTTAATGAGCAGTTCTTC. Protein product: CSVFPPGVFNEQFF.

This clone was found a few times. The chain is built from TRBV21-1 and TRBJ2-3; the D call in the table, TRBD2, was not verified against the DNA. TRBV21-1 is listed as a pseudogene. The CDR3 is made up of 15 amino acids. CDR3 DNA sequence: TGTGCCAGCAGCAAGACTAGCGGGAACACAGATACGCAGTATTTT. It is translated as CASSKTSGNTDTQYF.

The rearrangement uses TRBV5-1 and TRBJ2-1; 7 nucleotides match TRBD2. The trim removed 4 bases at V and 7 bases at J, leaving 17 bases unmatched. From germline, CDR1 is SGHRS and CDR2 YFSETQ. The CDR3 runs 17 residues. CDR3 sequence reads: CASSHPTSGGSQNEQFF. The CDR3 DNA reads TGCGCCAGCAGCCATCCAACCAGCGGCGGGAGCCAGAATGAGCAGTTCTTC. The full variable domain, rest sourced from reference TRBV5-1 and TRBJ2-1, is KAGVTQTPRYLIKTRGQQVTLSCSPISGHRSVSWYQQTPGQGLQFLFEYFSETQRNKGNFPGRFSGRQFSNSRSEMNVSTLELGDSALYLCASSHPTSGGSQNEQFFGPGTRLTVL.

The V call is TRBV12-5, the J call TRBJ2-6; unclear D gene. Trimming pared 2 bases from V and 0 bases from J, leaving 8 bases between. The CDR3 is 16 residues long. CDR1 and CDR2 from the germline V gene are LGHNT and FRNRAP. CDR3 region: CASGLPQLSGANVLTF. As DNA, the CDR3 is TGTGCTAGTGGTTTGCCCCAGCTCTCTGGGGCCAACGTCCTGACTTTC.

This sequence joins TRBV6-1 and TRBJ2-1; D gene uncertain. Germline CDR1 reads MNHNS; CDR2 reads SASEGT. This CDR3 is 11 amino acids long. Trimming removed 8 bases at V and 5 bases at J, with 7 bases between. The CDR3 DNA reads as TGTGCCAGCCGGTCCAACAATGAGCAGTTCTTC. This translates into CASRSNNEQFF.

The rearrangement joins TRBV7-6 to TRBJ2-2; D gene unclear. The CDR3 extends over 15 amino acids. Per germline, CDR1 SGHVS and CDR2 FNYEAQ. V lost 4 bases to trimming and J lost 3 bases, with 12 bases between them. The CDR3 reads CASSSSPQYTGELFF. In DNA, the CDR3 is TGTGCCAGCAGCTCCTCCCCCCAGTACACCGGGGAGCTGTTTTTT.

The V call is TRBV5-6, the J call TRBJ2-1; 9 nucleotides align to TRBD1. V gave up 3 bases and J gave up 5 bases; unmatched junction bases: 9. The CDR3 is made up of 16 amino acids. Per the germline V gene, CDR1 is SGHDT and CDR2 is YYEEEE. The CDR3 loop reads CASSWGQGIVHNEQFF. The CDR3 DNA follows: TGTGCCAGCAGCTGGGGACAGGGAATCGTCCACAATGAGCAGTTCTTC.

The chain links TRBV4-1 to TRBJ2-5, with TRBD1 matching 10 bases. This CDR3 is built from 18 residues. The trim removed 2 bases at V and 2 bases at J, leaving 11 bases unmatched. CDR1 and CDR2 from the germline V gene are MGHRA and YSYEKL. The chain's CDR3 is CASSQYRDRGAGQETQYF. DNA for the CDR3: TGCGCCAGCAGCCAATACCGGGACAGGGGCGCGGGGCAAGAGACCCAGTACTTC.

The chain employs TRBV28 and TRBJ2-7, with TRBD2 matching over 7 bases. From germline, CDR1 is MDHEN and CDR2 SYDVKM. The V gene end was trimmed by 4 bases and the J gene end by 4 bases; junction bases not matched to a gene: 7. The length of the CDR3 is 14 residues. CDR3 DNA sequence: TGTGCCAGCAGTTCGCGGGAGCCCATTTACGAGCAGTACTTC. Encoded protein: CASSSREPIYEQYF.

The rearrangement uses TRBV5-1 and TRBJ2-7; D is unresolved. V was clipped by 0 bases and J by 5 bases, with 3 bases between them. CDR3 length: 11 residues. In germline, CDR1 is SGHRS, CDR2 YFSETQ. The CDR3, as DNA: TGCGCCAGCAGCTTGGGCCACGAGCAGTACTTC. Residues: CASSLGHEQYF.

The chain is built from TRBV7-2 and TRBJ2-1; no firm D call. V dropped 4 bases and J dropped 7 bases, with 11 bases sitting between them. This CDR3 region has 13 residues. CDR1 SGHTA and CDR2 FQGNSA come from the germline V gene. In DNA form, the CDR3 reads TGTGCCAGCAGCTGGACCCCGGCGAATGAGCAGTTCTTC. It yields the protein CASSWTPANEQFF.

V gene TRBV10-3 combines with J gene TRBJ2-7; 8 bases fit TRBD1. V lost 4 bases to trimming and J lost 5 bases; unmatched junction nucleotides: 16. CDR1 and CDR2 (germline): ENHRY, SYGVKD. This CDR3 has 17 residues. The CDR3 sequence: CAISAQGPGQVTHEQYF. The CDR3 nucleotides read TGTGCCATCAGTGCGCAGGGACCGGGACAGGTTACCCACGAGCAGTACTTC.

This clone qualifies as large. The chain employs TRBV6-4 and TRBJ2-6; TRBD1 matches at 7 bases. The CDR3 is 16 amino acids. V was pared by 2 bases and J by 3 bases, with 4 bases of the junction left unmatched. Germline V gives CDR1 MRHNA, CDR2 SNTAGT. The CDR3 sequence: CASSDETGSGANVLTF. The CDR3 region has the DNA TGTGCCAGCAGTGACGAGACAGGGAGTGGGGCCAACGTCCTGACTTTC.

The chain carries TRBV5-1 and TRBJ2-1; D not certain. The V gene lost 0 bases and the J gene lost 6 bases, with 19 bases spanning the gap. This CDR3 has 17 residues. Germline V lookup: CDR1 SGHRS, CDR2 YFSETQ. The CDR3 nucleotides read TGCGCCAGCAGCTTGGTGGGTGGCTATGCTTTGGGCAATGAGCAGTTCTTC. Translated: CASSLVGGYALGNEQFF.